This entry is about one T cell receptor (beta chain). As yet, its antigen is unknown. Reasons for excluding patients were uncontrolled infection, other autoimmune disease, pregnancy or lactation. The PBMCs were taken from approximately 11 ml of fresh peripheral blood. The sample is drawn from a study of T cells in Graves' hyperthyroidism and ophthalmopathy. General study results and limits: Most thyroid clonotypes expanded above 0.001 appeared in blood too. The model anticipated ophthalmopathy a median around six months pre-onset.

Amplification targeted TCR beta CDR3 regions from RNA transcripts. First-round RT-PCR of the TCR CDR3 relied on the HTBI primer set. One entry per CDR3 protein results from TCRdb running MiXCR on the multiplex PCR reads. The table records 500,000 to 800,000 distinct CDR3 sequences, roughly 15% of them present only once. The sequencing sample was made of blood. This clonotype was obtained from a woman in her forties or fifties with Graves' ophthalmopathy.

CDR3 bases: TGTGCCAGCAGTTTATCGGGCGGGGACAATCAGCCCCAGCATTTT. Translating it yields CASSLSGGDNQPQHF. The chain couples TRBV27 to TRBJ1-5; D gene uncertain. The CDR3 runs 15 residues. Trimming shortened V by 0 bases and J by 3 bases, and 9 bases separated the two germline ends. In germline, CDR1 is MNHEY, CDR2 SMNVEV (reference sequence).